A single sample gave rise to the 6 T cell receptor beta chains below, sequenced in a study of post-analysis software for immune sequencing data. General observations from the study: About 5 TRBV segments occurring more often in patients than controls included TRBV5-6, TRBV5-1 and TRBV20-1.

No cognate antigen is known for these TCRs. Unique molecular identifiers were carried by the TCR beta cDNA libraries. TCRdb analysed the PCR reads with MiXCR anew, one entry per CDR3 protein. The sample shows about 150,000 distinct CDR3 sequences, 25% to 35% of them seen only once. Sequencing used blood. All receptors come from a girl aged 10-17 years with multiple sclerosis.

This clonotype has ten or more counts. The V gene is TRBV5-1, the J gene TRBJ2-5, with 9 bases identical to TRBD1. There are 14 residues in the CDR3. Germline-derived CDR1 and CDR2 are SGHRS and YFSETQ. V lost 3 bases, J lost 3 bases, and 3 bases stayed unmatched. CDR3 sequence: CASSSTGGEETQYF. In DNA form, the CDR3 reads TGCGCCAGCAGCTCGACAGGGGGTGAAGAGACCCAGTACTTC.

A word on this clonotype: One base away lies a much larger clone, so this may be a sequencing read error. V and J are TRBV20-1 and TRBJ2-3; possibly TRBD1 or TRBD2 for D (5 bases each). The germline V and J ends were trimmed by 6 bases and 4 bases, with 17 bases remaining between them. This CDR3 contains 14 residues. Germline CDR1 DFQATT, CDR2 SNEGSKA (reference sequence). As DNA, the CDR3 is TGCAGTGCCATCGGGACCTGCTCGGCAGATACGCAGTATTTT. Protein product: CSAIGTCSADTQYF.

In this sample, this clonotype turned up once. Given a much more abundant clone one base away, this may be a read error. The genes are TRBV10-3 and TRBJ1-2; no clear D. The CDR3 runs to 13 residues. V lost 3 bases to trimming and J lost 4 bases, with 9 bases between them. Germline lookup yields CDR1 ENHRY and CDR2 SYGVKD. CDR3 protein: CAISDSPTYGYTF. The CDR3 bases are TGTGCCATCAGTGACTCGCCCACCTATGGCTACACCTTC.

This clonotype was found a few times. The CDR3, as DNA: TGTGCCAGCTCCCGGGACAGGGTATACACTGAAGCTTTCTTT. It yields the protein CASSRDRVYTEAFF. The V call is TRBV18, the J call TRBJ1-1; 9 bases agree with TRBD1. This CDR3 region has 14 residues. CDR1 and CDR2 (germline): KGHSH, LQKENI. Unmatched junction bases numbered 5, after V lost 6 bases and J lost 3 bases.

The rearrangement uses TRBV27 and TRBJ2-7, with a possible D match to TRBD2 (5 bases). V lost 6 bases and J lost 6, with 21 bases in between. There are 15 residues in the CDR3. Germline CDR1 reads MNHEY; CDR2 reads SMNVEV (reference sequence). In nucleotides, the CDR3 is TGTGCCAGCAGCCCCTTAGGAGGACTGCCCGCCGAGCAGTACTTC. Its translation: CASSPLGGLPAEQYF.

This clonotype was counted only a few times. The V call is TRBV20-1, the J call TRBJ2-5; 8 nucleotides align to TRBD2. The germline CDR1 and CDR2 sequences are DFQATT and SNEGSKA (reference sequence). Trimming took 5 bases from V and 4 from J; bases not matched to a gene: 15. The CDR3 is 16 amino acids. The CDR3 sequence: CSAPDLIAGNSETQYF. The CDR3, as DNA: TGCAGTGCTCCCGATCTAATAGCGGGAAATTCAGAGACCCAGTACTTC.